These T cell receptor beta chains were read from a single sample in a study of T-cell memory formation after mild COVID-19. TCRdb analysed the 5' RACE reads with MiXCR anew, one entry per CDR3 protein. The sample has around 390,000 distinct CDR3 sequences, approximately 15% seen once. Sample: PBMCs or a T cell subset sorted from them (not recorded which). Receptor source: a man between 18 and 35 years old who had mild COVID-19 (a few samples of this study predate the infection). Cell type and time point are not known. Both conserved end residues are part of each CDR3. D genes are given only for firm matches. A clone size is listed for some rows: how often the clone was seen (once, few, many), or a class if it is expanded.

TRBV7-2,TRBJ1-2,TRBD1,few,TGTGCCAGCAGCTTAGGAACAGGGGCAGGCTATGGCTACACCTTC,CASSLGTGAGYGYTF
TRBV6-2/TRBV6-3,TRBJ1-2,.,.,TGTGCCAGCAGTTACCCCATGGGGAACTATGGCTACACCTTC,CASSYPMGNYGYTF
TRBV20-1,TRBJ1-1,.,.,TGCAGTGCTAGAGATTTGGATAACACTGAAGCTTTCTTT,CSARDLDNTEAFF
TRBV6-5,TRBJ1-2,.,few,TGTGCCAGCAGGGGAATGATATGGGGGCCCTATGGCTACACCTTC,CASRGMIWGPYGYTF
TRBV30,TRBJ1-3,TRBD1,.,TGTGCCTGGGACAGGGGCCCGGAAAACACCATATATTTT,CAWDRGPENTIYF
TRBV6-1,TRBJ1-5,.,.,TGTGCCAGTGAAACAGGAGGCAATCAGCCCCAGCATTTT,CASETGGNQPQHF
TRBV5-1,TRBJ2-3,.,few,TGCGCCAGCAGGAGCGGGACAGATTACACAGATACGCAGTATTTT,CASRSGTDYTDTQYF
TRBV12-3/TRBV12-4,TRBJ1-1,TRBD1,.,TGTGCCAGCAGTTCGAAGGGGGCGCGGAGCACTGAAGCTTTCTTT,CASSSKGARSTEAFF
TRBV7-2,TRBJ1-2,.,.,TGTGCCAGCAGCTCTAGACGGGATAACGGCTACACCTTC,CASSSRRDNGYTF
TRBV5-1,TRBJ2-4,.,many,TGCGCCAGCAGCCCGGGACAACAGAACATTCAGTACTTC,CASSPGQQNIQYF
TRBV20-1,TRBJ2-1,.,many,TGCAGTGCCAGAGGCCCGAGGCTAGCCTACAATGAGCAGTTCTTC,CSARGPRLAYNEQFF
TRBV7-9,TRBJ1-5,.,.,TGTGCCAGCAGCTTACGGACGGGCCAGCCCCAGCATTTT,CASSLRTGQPQHF
TRBV4-1,TRBJ1-5,.,few,TGCGCCAGCAGCCAAGGGTGGACAGAGCCCCAGCATTTT,CASSQGWTEPQHF
TRBV6-2/TRBV6-3,TRBJ2-1,.,.,TGTGCCAGCAGTTCGCCCGTCTTAATCTCCTACAATGAGCAGTTCTTC,CASSSPVLISYNEQFF